Shown below are 31 T cell receptor beta chains from a single sample sequenced in a study of shared clonotypes between healthy human individuals. Generated by immunoSEQ multiplex PCR, the TCRdb table keeps only in-frame clones and is missing some. Found here are 450,000 to 500,000 clones, around 80% of them singletons; the top ten hold 10% to 15%. The sequenced sample consisted of PBMCs. These receptors were taken from a woman aged 40-49 years in good health. Some clones in this sample may be carry-over from other donors' samples.

Comments on this clone: One end of the junction does not line up with germline, which may come from a read error. The same CDR3 also results from other DNA sequences found in this sample. The chain combines TRBV27 with TRBJ1-4; D remains ambiguous. Germline CDR1 reads MNHEY; CDR2 reads SMNVEV (reference sequence). The CDR3 is 14 amino acids. The CDR3 sequence is CASSFNGHGEKLFF. The CDR3 DNA reads as TGTGCCAGCAGTTTTAACGGGCACGGGGAAAAGCTGTTTTTT.

The chain is built from TRBV15 and TRBJ2-1, with 12 nucleotides matching TRBD2. V shed 3 bases, J shed 8 bases, and the junction held 8 bases outside the gene matches. The germline gives CDR1 LNHNV, CDR2 YYDKDF (reference sequence). CDR3 length: 16 residues. CDR3 sequence (DNA): TGTGCCACCAGCAGGCGGACTAGCGGGAATTTATATGAGCAGTTCTTC. The encoded protein is CATSRRTSGNLYEQFF.

The chain has TRBV7-9 and TRBJ1-2; no reliable D call. Germline V gene data show CDR1 as SEHNR and CDR2 as FQNEAQ (reference sequence). V was pared by 1 base and J by 8 bases, with 2 bases between. CDR3 size: 10 residues. The CDR3 region is CASSLGGYTF. Written as DNA, the CDR3 is TGTGCCAGCAGCTTAGGCGGCTACACCTTC.

The chain carries TRBV28 and TRBJ1-1; tentatively, D is TRBD1 (6 bases). V lost 8 bases and J 3 bases, leaving 22 bases between the germline ends. The CDR3 has 16 amino acids. The V gene's germline CDR1 is MDHEN and CDR2 SYDVKM. This chain's CDR3 is CASPPRGAGVHTEAFF. The CDR3 region has the DNA TGTGCCAGCCCACCTCGGGGGGCTGGGGTTCACACTGAAGCTTTCTTT.

The V call is TRBV18, the J call TRBJ2-5; 9 positions match TRBD1. CDR1 and CDR2 from the germline V gene are KGHSH and LQKENI. The CDR3 totals 15 residues. V was clipped by 3 bases and J by 5 bases; unmatched bases: 7. The CDR3 reads CASSPWTGAGETQYF. The CDR3 coding sequence is TGTGCCAGCTCACCCTGGACAGGGGCGGGGGAGACCCAGTACTTC.

The rearrangement uses TRBV6-6 and TRBJ1-5; D is unclear. CDR3 length equals 14 residues. V lost 4 bases, J lost 4 bases, and 11 bases lay in between. The germline V gene encodes CDR1 MNHNY and CDR2 SVGAGI (reference sequence). The CDR3, as DNA: TGTGCCAGCAGTTCTATCAGTTTAAATCAGCCCCAGCATTTT. Translating it yields CASSSISLNQPQHF.

The V and J genes are TRBV11-2 and TRBJ2-1, with TRBD2 matching 12 bases. There are 17 residues in the CDR3. Germline V gene data show CDR1 as SGHAT and CDR2 as FQNNGV. Trimming at V came to 0 bases and at J to 5 bases, leaving 5 bases not matched to a gene. The DNA of the CDR3 is TGTGCCAGCAGCTTAGATCGGTCTAGCGGGAGGGACAATGAGCAGTTCTTC. It specifies CASSLDRSSGRDNEQFF.

The chain carries TRBV6-5 and TRBJ2-1, with 15 bases identical to TRBD2. The V gene end was trimmed by 7 bases and the J gene end by 9 bases; junction bases not matched to a gene: 4. CDR1 and CDR2 (germline): MNHEY, SVGAGI. This CDR3 contains 14 residues. The CDR3 region is CASTPGLAGGEQFF. CDR3 nucleotide sequence: TGTGCCAGCACCCCGGGACTAGCGGGAGGTGAGCAGTTCTTC.

The chain recombines TRBV7-9 with TRBJ1-1, with 7 bases fitting TRBD1. There are 15 residues in the CDR3. Losses at the gene ends were 5 bases for V and 2 bases for J; bases not matched to a gene: 8. Germline V gene lookup returns CDR1 SEHNR and CDR2 FQNEAQ (reference sequence). The CDR3 DNA follows: TGTGCCAGCAGCCCCCGACAGGGATATAACACTGAAGCTTTCTTT. The encoded protein is CASSPRQGYNTEAFF.

This CDR3 is CASSLSKSEQFF. The CDR3, as DNA: TGTGCCAGCAGCCTCAGTAAATCTGAGCAGTTCTTC. The gene calls are TRBV7-9 and TRBJ2-1; no clear D gene. CDR1 and CDR2 (germline): SEHNR, FQNEAQ (reference sequence). This CDR3 is built from 12 residues. V shed 5 bases and J shed 9 bases, with 11 bases lying between them.

The chain uses TRBV5-3 and TRBJ2-7; TRBD2 might be the D (7 bases). TRBV5-3 is designated an ORF whose function remains uncertain. This CDR3 comprises 16 residues. The V and J ends lost 1 base and 1 base respectively, with 15 bases between them. The DNA for the CDR3 is TGTGCCAGAAGCTTGCGCACGGGGGGCGCTTCCTACGAGCAGTACTTC. Encoded protein: CARSLRTGGASYEQYF.

The chain joins TRBV28 to TRBJ2-1, with 9 positions matching TRBD1. There are 13 residues in the CDR3. CDR1 MDHEN and CDR2 SYDVKM come from the germline V gene. V dropped 5 bases and J dropped 9; count of bases not matched to a gene: 5. CDR3 region: CASSPDRGGEQFF. DNA of the CDR3: TGTGCCAGCAGTCCAGACAGGGGGGGTGAGCAGTTCTTC.

This rearrangement joins TRBV5-1 to TRBJ2-7; TRBD1 matches 7 bases. This CDR3 has 15 residues. Germline CDR1 reads SGHRS; CDR2 reads YFSETQ. Trimming cost V 0 bases and J 0 bases; bases outside gene matches: 3. In DNA form, the CDR3 reads TGCGCCAGCAGCTTGGGCAGGGGGAGCTCCTACGAGCAGTACTTC. As protein: CASSLGRGSSYEQYF. The entire variable domain, with the rest obtained from reference TRBV5-1 and TRBJ2-7, is as follows: KAGVTQTPRYLIKTRGQQVTLSCSPISGHRSVSWYQQTPGQGLQFLFEYFSETQRNKGNFPGRFSGRQFSNSRSEMNVSTLELGDSALYLCASSLGRGSSYEQYFGPGTRLTVT.

CDR3: CASSFGDSGELFF. In DNA, the CDR3 is TGTGCCAGCAGCTTTGGAGATTCCGGGGAGCTGTTTTTT. This chain links TRBV7-9 with TRBJ2-2; D is unresolved. V shed 3 bases and J shed 6 bases, with 8 bases lying between them. Germline CDR1 reads SEHNR; CDR2 reads FQNEAQ (reference sequence). The CDR3 runs to 13 residues. Full variable domain (outside the CDR3, taken from reference TRBV7-9 and TRBJ2-2): DTGVSQNPRHKITKRGQNVTFRCDPISEHNRLYWYRQTLGQGPEFLTYFQNEAQLEKSRLLSDRFSAERPKGSFSTLEIQRTEQGDSAMYLCASSFGDSGELFFGEGSRLTVL.

J is TRBJ2-1 and V is TRBV15; TRBD1 aligns across 7 bases. CDR1 LNHNV and CDR2 YYDKDF come from the germline V gene (reference sequence). V lost 3 bases to trimming and J lost 9 bases; unmatched junction nucleotides: 11. There are 15 residues in the CDR3. CDR3 coding DNA: TGTGCCACCAGCAGGGCCGGGACAGCTAGTGTTGAGCAGTTCTTC. This gives the protein CATSRAGTASVEQFF.

This chain connects TRBV7-2 to TRBJ2-1; D gene unclear. The CDR3 extends over 12 amino acids. Germline CDR1 reads SGHTA; CDR2 reads FQGNSA. Between the trimmed V and J ends, which lost 4 bases and 9 bases, there was a span of 10 bases. The CDR3 nucleotides read TGTGCCAGCAGCTATGCCAGTTCTGAGCAGTTCTTC. Its protein is CASSYASSEQFF.

The table lists this clone with a count of one. The chain joins TRBV4-2 to TRBJ1-2, with TRBD1 identical over 9 bases. The CDR3 length is 15 residues. After removal of 4 bases from V and 2 bases from J, the junction contained 5 bases not matched to a gene. CDR1 is LGHNA, CDR2 YNFKEQ, per germline. The CDR3 here is CASSRNRGLNYGYTF. DNA of the CDR3: TGTGCCAGCAGCCGCAACAGGGGGCTGAACTATGGCTACACCTTC.

This chain links TRBV7-2 with TRBJ2-1; 8 bases are shared with TRBD2. The CDR3 is 15 amino acids. The trim removed 4 bases at V and 1 base at J, leaving 3 bases unmatched. Germline values: CDR1 SGHTA, CDR2 FQGNSA. The chain's CDR3 is CASSSTSGSYNEQFF. The CDR3 coding sequence is TGTGCCAGCAGCTCCACTAGCGGATCCTACAATGAGCAGTTCTTC.

This chain links TRBV7-9 with TRBJ2-7; 9 positions match TRBD1. From germline, CDR1 is SEHNR and CDR2 FQNEAQ (reference sequence). This CDR3 is 15 amino acids long. Unmatched junction bases numbered 5, after V lost 3 bases and J lost 2 bases. The CDR3 bases are TGTGCCAGCAGCTTGAGACAGGGGGGGACCTACGAGCAGTACTTC. Residues: CASSLRQGGTYEQYF.

The rearrangement links TRBV19 to TRBJ1-1; TRBD1 is a possible D gene (5 bases). Germline CDR1 reads LNHDA; CDR2 reads SQIVND (reference sequence). This CDR3 is built from 14 residues. V was shortened by 4 bases and J by 1 base, with 10 bases between the two germline ends. CDR3: CASSSRAPNTEAFF. In DNA form, the CDR3 reads TGTGCCAGTAGTAGCAGGGCCCCGAACACTGAAGCTTTCTTT.

The V gene is TRBV28, the J gene TRBJ2-2, with 7 bases lining up with TRBD2. The CDR3 extends over 14 amino acids. J gave up 6 bases and V 7 bases, and 8 bases lay outside the gene matches. CDR1 is MDHEN, CDR2 SYDVKM, per germline. The CDR3 DNA is TGTGCCAGCAATCCGTGGGGGGGTCCCGGGGAGCTGTTTTTT. Translated: CASNPWGGPGELFF. The full variable domain, its missing parts supplied by reference TRBV28 and TRBJ2-2, is DVKVTQSSRYLVKRTGEKVFLECVQDMDHENMFWYRQDPGLGLRLIYFSYDVKMKEKGDIPEGYSVSREKKERFSLILESASTNQTSMYLCASNPWGGPGELFFGEGSRLTVL.

The rearrangement links TRBV4-2 to TRBJ2-1; a possible D gene is TRBD2 (5 bases). This CDR3 region has 15 residues. The ends were cut back, 0 bases at V and 4 bases at J, with 10 bases in the middle. Germline CDR1 and CDR2: LGHNA and YNFKEQ. The CDR3 bases are TGTGCCAGCAGCCAAGAAGAGCCGGGATACAATGAGCAGTTCTTC. As protein: CASSQEEPGYNEQFF.

V and J are TRBV28 and TRBJ1-2, with a weak D call TRBD1 (5 bases). Trimming removed 2 bases from V and 0 bases from J, with 13 bases in between. CDR3 size: 16 residues. CDR1 is MDHEN and CDR2 is SYDVKM in the germline V gene. The DNA of the CDR3 is TGTGCCAGCAGTTTACCGCCTGGGGCCGCTAACTATGGCTACACCTTC. Encoded protein: CASSLPPGAANYGYTF.

This clone was picked up many times. V gene TRBV2 combines with J gene TRBJ2-7; 7 positions match TRBD1. The germline V gene has CDR1 SNHLY and CDR2 FYNNEI. Trimming cost V 5 bases and J 6 bases; bases outside gene matches: 16. CDR3 length equals 16 residues. CDR3 DNA sequence: TGTGCCAGCAGTCCCAACCAACGGACAGGCCGCAGCGAGCAGTACTTC. Its translation: CASSPNQRTGRSEQYF.

In DNA form, the CDR3 reads TGTGCCAGCAGTTTCGCCTCGACAGCGGGGGGCTACGAGCAGTACTTC. Translated: CASSFASTAGGYEQYF. The chain recombines TRBV28 with TRBJ2-7; 9 bases are shared with TRBD2. V lost 3 bases and J lost 3; bases outside the gene matches: 9. The CDR3 length is 16 residues. Germline CDR1 and CDR2: MDHEN and SYDVKM.

This rearrangement joins TRBV7-2 to TRBJ2-7; 8 bases line up with TRBD1. CDR1 is SGHTA and CDR2 is FQGNSA in the germline V gene. The CDR3 totals 14 residues. The V segment lost 7 bases and the J segment 1 base; nucleotides outside the gene matches: 6. The DNA of the CDR3 is TGTGCCAGCAAATGGGGACAGGAGTCCTACGAGCAGTACTTC. This encodes CASKWGQESYEQYF.

The chain is built from TRBV19 and TRBJ1-5; D ambiguous. The CDR3 has 16 amino acids. V shed 1 base and J shed 1 base, with 11 bases lying between them. Germline V lookup: CDR1 LNHDA, CDR2 SQIVND (reference sequence). The CDR3 loop is CASSIGGGRSNQPQHF. The CDR3 DNA reads TGTGCCAGTAGTATAGGGGGAGGGCGCAGCAATCAGCCCCAGCATTTT.

The chain uses TRBV2 and TRBJ2-5; weak D call: TRBD1 (6 bases). Germline-derived CDR1 and CDR2 are SNHLY and FYNNEI. This CDR3 comprises 13 residues. V shed 7 bases and J shed 4 bases, with 13 bases lying between them. DNA of the CDR3: TGTGCCAGCATCAGGGGTAACGGAGAGACCCAGTACTTC. It codes for CASIRGNGETQYF.

The rearrangement links TRBV7-6 to TRBJ1-5; no firm D call. Germline CDR1 SGHVS, CDR2 FNYEAQ. Trimming cost V 1 base and J 4 bases, with 11 bases left between them. The CDR3 is 15 residues long. CDR3 sequence reads: CASSLDMGSNQPQHF. The CDR3 nucleotides read TGTGCCAGCAGCTTAGATATGGGGTCGAATCAGCCCCAGCATTTT. Filled out from reference TRBV7-6 and TRBJ1-5, the complete variable domain reads GAGVSQSPRYKVTKRGQDVALRCDPISGHVSLYWYRQALGQGPEFLTYFNYEAQQDKSGLPNDRFSAERPEGSISTLTIQRTEQRDSAMYRCASSLDMGSNQPQHFGDGTRLSIL.

This chain connects TRBV2 to TRBJ2-1; TRBD2 is a possible D gene (5 bases). The CDR3 runs to 14 residues. In germline, CDR1 is SNHLY, CDR2 FYNNEI. The V and J ends lost 11 bases and 5 bases respectively, with 19 bases between them. CDR3 residues: CAAAVGRSHNEQFF. The CDR3 bases are TGTGCCGCCGCGGTGGGGAGAAGTCACAATGAGCAGTTCTTC. Based on the CDR3 plus reference TRBV2 and TRBJ2-1, the full variable domain is EPEVTQTPSHQVTQMGQEVILRCVPISNHLYFYWYRQILGQKVEFLVSFYNNEISEKSEIFDDQFSVERPDGSNFTLKIRSTKLEDSAMYFCAAAVGRSHNEQFFGPGTRLTVL.

The chain is built from TRBV29-1 and TRBJ1-2; possible D gene TRBD1, 5 bases. Germline V CDR1 and CDR2: SQVTM, ANQGSEA. The germline V and J ends were trimmed by 5 bases and 7 bases, with 17 bases remaining between them. CDR3 size: 13 residues. The CDR3 coding sequence is TGCAGCGTTAGGACCGAGGCCGGGGGTGGCTACACCTTC. Protein product: CSVRTEAGGGYTF.